The present TCR beta chain was sequenced within a study of cytomegalovirus exposure and HLA in healthy donors (TCRdb year 2017). Background for the entire study: According to an earlier analysis of around 600 of the donors, about 180 million T cells yielded roughly 100 million unique TCR beta sequences and about 280 Gb of sequence data. An early release that covered 500 to 800 HLA-typed donors contained 300 to 350 gigabases of sequencing data and around 80 million unique TCR sequences. Of the 300 to 500 genotyped donors, 81% were placed in the genetic ancestry cluster associated with self-reported Caucasian donors. The study aimed to test whether cataloging public T cell receptors could reveal signatures of past pathogen exposure. The study used immunosequencing to profile the T cell repertoires of more than 650 subjects and linked those repertoires to cytomegalovirus serostatus. A separate validation cohort of approximately 120 different subjects was used in addition to the roughly 640-subject first cohort. To predict cytomegalovirus infection status, the study brought together high-throughput TCR immunosequencing, statistical association of individual TCRs with disease status, and machine learning. A later analysis re-analyzed previously published TCR beta repertoires from roughly 600 donors and added high-resolution HLA genotyping to study TCR occurrence patterns. Rather than drawing on any new phenotypic data, the later analysis identified candidate immune exposures from TCR beta sequences and the way those sequences occurred across donors. An earlier analysis of around 580 of the donors used high-throughput TCR beta sequencing to judge whether each TCR beta V gene segment behaved as functional or pseudogenic. Alongside the repertoire data, information on donor age, sex, ethnicity and CMV serostatus was compiled. A later genetic analysis used genome-wide SNP genotypes for about 60% of the 666 donors, treating that subset as a discovery cohort. Every repertoire in the discovery cohort had been generated on one and the same sequencing platform. HLA typing included class I and class II loci at four-digit resolution. The number of typed donors differed by locus: about 620-640 for A, B, C, DRB1 and DQB1; about 520 for DQA1; approximately 600 for DPA1; and some 430 for DPB1. Four to six DR-DQ haplotypes were handled as single units for association and clustering because linkage in the cohort was strong. Among some 410 genotyped donors of the cohort, an average of approximately 240,000 unique TCR beta nucleotide sequences were sequenced per donor, 15% to 20% of them non-productive.

This clone occurred a few times. Its antigen is still unknown. Per-base quality was not reported, and no clone a single base away is much larger than it. Reading the germline V gene gives CDR1 MNHNS and CDR2 SASEGT. The CDR3 covers 13 residues, taking in both the cysteine and the phenylalanine. Just CDR3 DNA is preserved here, 39 bases in frame from base 1. Trimmed from V: 6 bases; trimmed from J: 4 bases; junction bases lacking a gene match: 4. Summary of the overall study and its limitations: In a later genetic analysis, fewer N-insertions in productive TCRs were reported among donors in an Asian-associated ancestry cluster than the roughly 640-donor mean. Some IMGT-functional V segments, including TRBV6-2 and TRBV6-3, could not be distinguished by the 87-base-pair reads and were therefore excluded. Linkage disequilibrium might explain the correlated functional status among segregating V segments, but an unknown experimental factor could not be excluded. The cohort was sequenced for TCR beta chains only, and without alpha or paired-chain data the features that could be detected were limited. The classifier was reported to diagnose cytomegalovirus status with high specificity and sensitivity in both the original cohort and the validation cohort. In a later analysis, the rate of TCR association differed among HLA loci, with DRB1 alleles having the most associated TCRs and HLA-C alleles having the fewest. In an earlier analysis of some 550 of the donors, most TCR beta V segments were observed in productive rearrangements about 87% or about 30% of the time, broadly matching IMGT annotations. Specific HLA alleles were associated with over 15,000 TCR beta sequences at a false discovery rate of 0.05 in a later analysis. While some public TCRs were present in many individuals, most TCR sequences turned up only very rarely across donors. The study gave a list of under 200 TCR beta chains associated with cytomegalovirus. Because some donors lacked HLA typing at each locus, the association tests relied only on the typed subset. In vitro tests confirmed that three of the cytomegalovirus-associated TCR beta chains recognize cytomegalovirus antigens. Assigning TCR associations to individual alleles was difficult when HLA alleles, especially DR and DQ, strongly co-occurred. Compared with equally common non-associated chains, HLA-associated TCR beta chains in a later analysis were more clonally expanded and had lower generation probabilities. A further reported finding was that TCR beta sequences accurately predicted the HLA-A and HLA-B alleles for most subjects in the first cohort. An association between a missense DCLRE1C variant and V-gene and J-gene trimming of TCR beta chains was found in a later genetic analysis and replicated in an independent cohort. It was suggested by the authors that the approach could potentially be generalized to other disease states and immunological phenotypes. The only immune exposure information available for the cohort was CMV serostatus. A later analysis found that most CMV-associated TCR beta chains appeared HLA-restricted, with HLA associations seemingly driven largely by CMV exposure. The earlier analysis of almost 600 of the donors excluded around 17 rarely observed V segments, including chromosome 9 orphons, because counts were too low. Several of the top co-occurrence clusters appeared to be linked to parvovirus B19, influenza, CMV and Epstein-Barr virus, according to a later analysis. The sequencing pipeline was judged likely to have produced a cluster of highly shared sequence variants as a technical artifact. Roughly uniform sequencing depth across donors was assumed in presence/absence analyses, although this assumption may not hold.

The cohort consisted of hundreds of healthy bone marrow donors. Cohort members were all nominally healthy when sampled, although unrecorded immune exposures were likely present. The donor was CMV seropositive and was included in the group of 290 or so seropositive cohort members. Each donor provided a peripheral blood sample, and peripheral blood mononuclear cells were used for TCR beta sequencing. The Qiagen DNeasy Blood Extraction Kit was used to extract genomic DNA from the blood cell samples. Libraries were prepared through the immunoSEQ multiplex PCR assay. A mixture of 60 forward primers for TCR Vbeta segments and 13 reverse primers for TCR Jbeta segments was used in the multiplex PCR. The CDR3 region of rearranged TCR beta genes was amplified from genomic DNA by a multiplex PCR assay. The amplified TCR beta libraries were sequenced on the Illumina HiSeq System as 87-base-pair reads. The study's own analysis went as follows. A later analysis tallied roughly 78 million unique TCR beta chains across the approximately 670 repertoires, and 10 million to 11 million of those chains were shared by two or more donors. Raw reads were error-corrected and collapsed into unique sequences with a nearest-neighbor algorithm that merged closely related sequences to remove PCR and sequencing errors. Alignment of CDR3 sequences to IMGT reference sequences was used to assign V, D and J gene segments. For a sequence to be retained, at least a six-nucleotide match to both a V gene segment and a J gene segment was required. Rearrangements were called productive when the CDR3 lacked stop codons and stayed in frame with V and J; all others were non-productive. Following IMGT convention, CDR3 was defined as the stretch from the second conserved V-encoded cysteine to the conserved J-encoded phenylalanine. In an earlier analysis of some 550 of the donors, sequences lacking an unambiguous match to a single V gene segment were excluded. In an earlier analysis of a few hundred of the donors, V segments were called functional above 56.7% productive rearrangements and were called segregating when the between-donor standard deviation exceeded 5%. A statistical classification framework was developed to diagnose cytomegalovirus status using the catalog of TCR beta chain sequences. In a later analysis, V and J genes were assigned by comparing TCR nucleotide sequences against IMGT/GENE-DB human TR gene sequences. Using the TCRdist pipeline, a later analysis assigned CDR3 sequences along with most-parsimonious VDJ recombination scenarios. A later analysis defined each TCR beta chain by its CDR3 amino acid sequence plus V-gene family, and excluded reads lacking a unique V-gene family. A later analysis removed 500 to 600 highly shared, low-generation-probability nucleotide sequences to deal with suspected cross-contamination and a sequencing artifact. In a later analysis, a clonal expansion index was calculated for each public chain from normalized within-repertoire ranks of inferred template counts. Generation probabilities in a later analysis came from a VDJ recombination model fitted to out-of-frame rearrangements, and those results were checked against IGoR. A later analysis scored TCR-TCR, TCR-HLA and TCR-CMV co-occurrence with hypergeometric tests, applying a repertoire-size bias correction to TCR pairs. False discovery rates were estimated in a later analysis by permuting HLA or CMV assignments 20 times. In a later analysis, co-occurring TCRs were grouped using DBSCAN, with TCRdist sequence similarity added in when clustering inside HLA-allele-positive subsets. Repertoires with fewer than 30,000 or more than 120,000 public chains, plus five repertoires with anomalous nucleotide sharing, were excluded from co-occurrence clustering. Sourced from immuneACCESS, this table was stored by TCRdb with only in-frame sequences that have V and J called. A share of the clones is absent; for the studies checked, an unresolved V gene accounts for under half, and the remainder has no known explanation. V and J calls and clone size are as listed in that table; D and trimming were resolved from the DNA. A total of roughly 150,000 clones appear in this sample, approximately 71% of them only once. The ten largest clones capture 4.5% to 5.5% of the sample.

The sequenced sample was PBMCs. This TCR came from a young woman in good health and CMV-seropositive. This receptor chain uses TRBV6-1 and TRBJ2-5, and TRBD1 matches 8 of the central bases. CDR3 sequence: CASRKGQGETQYF. Here is the DNA: TGTGCCAGCAGGAAAGGACAGGGAGAGACCCAGTACTTC.